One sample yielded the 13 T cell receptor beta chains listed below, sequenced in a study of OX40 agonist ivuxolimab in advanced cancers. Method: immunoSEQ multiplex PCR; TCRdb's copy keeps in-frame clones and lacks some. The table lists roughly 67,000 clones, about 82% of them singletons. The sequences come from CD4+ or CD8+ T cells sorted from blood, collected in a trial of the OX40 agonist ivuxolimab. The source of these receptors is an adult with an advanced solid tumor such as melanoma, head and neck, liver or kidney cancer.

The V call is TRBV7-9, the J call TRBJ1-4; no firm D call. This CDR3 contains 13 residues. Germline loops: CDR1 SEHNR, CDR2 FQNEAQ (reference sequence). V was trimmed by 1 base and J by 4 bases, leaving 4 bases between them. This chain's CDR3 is CASSLVVNEKLFF. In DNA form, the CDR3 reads TGTGCCAGCAGCTTAGTTGTTAATGAAAAACTGTTTTTT.

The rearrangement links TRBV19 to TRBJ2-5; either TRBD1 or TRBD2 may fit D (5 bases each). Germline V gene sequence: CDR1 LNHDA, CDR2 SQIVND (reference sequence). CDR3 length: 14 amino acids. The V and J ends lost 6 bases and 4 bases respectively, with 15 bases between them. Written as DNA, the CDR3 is TGTGCCAGTAGAAGTAGGGAGAGGGGAGAGACCCAGTACTTC. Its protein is CASRSRERGETQYF.

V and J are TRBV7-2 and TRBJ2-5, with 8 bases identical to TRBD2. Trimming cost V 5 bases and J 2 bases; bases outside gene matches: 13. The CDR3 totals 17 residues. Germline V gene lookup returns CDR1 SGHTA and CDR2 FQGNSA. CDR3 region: CASSITQSAGVQETQYF. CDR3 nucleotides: TGTGCCAGCAGCATAACCCAATCAGCGGGGGTTCAAGAGACCCAGTACTTC.

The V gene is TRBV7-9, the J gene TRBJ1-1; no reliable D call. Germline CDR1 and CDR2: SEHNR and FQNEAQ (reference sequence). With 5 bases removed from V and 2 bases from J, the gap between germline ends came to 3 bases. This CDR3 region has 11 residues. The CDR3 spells CASSRNTEAFF. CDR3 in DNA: TGTGCCAGCAGCCGAAACACTGAAGCTTTCTTT. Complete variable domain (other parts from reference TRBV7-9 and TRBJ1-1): DTGVSQNPRHKITKRGQNVTFRCDPISEHNRLYWYRQTLGQGPEFLTYFQNEAQLEKSRLLSDRFSAERPKGSFSTLEIQRTEQGDSAMYLCASSRNTEAFFGQGTRLTVV.

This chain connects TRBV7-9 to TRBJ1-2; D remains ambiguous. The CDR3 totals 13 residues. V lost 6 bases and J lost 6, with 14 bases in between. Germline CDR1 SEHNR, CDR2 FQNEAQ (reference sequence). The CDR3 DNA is TGTGCCAGCAGGGAGGACGGTATCGATGGCTACACCTTC. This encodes CASREDGIDGYTF.

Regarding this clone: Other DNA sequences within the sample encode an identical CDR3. The CDR3 reads CASSIDWNTEAFF. For the CDR3, the DNA is TGTGCCAGTAGTATCGACTGGAACACTGAAGCTTTCTTT. The rearrangement links TRBV19 to TRBJ1-1; D is unresolved. V lost 3 bases, J lost 1 base, and 6 bases lay in between. Per the germline V gene, CDR1 is LNHDA and CDR2 is SQIVND (reference sequence). CDR3 length: 13 residues.

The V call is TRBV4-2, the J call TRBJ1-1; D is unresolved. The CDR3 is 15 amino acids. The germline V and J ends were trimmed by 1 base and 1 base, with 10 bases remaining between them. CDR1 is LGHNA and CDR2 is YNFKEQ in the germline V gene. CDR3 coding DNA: TGTGCCAGCAGCCAAGGAGAACGGCGGAACACTGAAGCTTTCTTT. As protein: CASSQGERRNTEAFF.

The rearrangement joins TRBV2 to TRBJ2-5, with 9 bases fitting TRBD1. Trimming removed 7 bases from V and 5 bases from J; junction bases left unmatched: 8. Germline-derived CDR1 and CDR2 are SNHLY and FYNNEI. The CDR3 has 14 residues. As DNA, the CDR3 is TGTGCCAGCACGCCACGACAGGGGGGGGAGACCCAGTACTTC. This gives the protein CASTPRQGGETQYF.

The CDR3 spells CASSDRGSNYGYTF. CDR3 DNA sequence: TGTGCCAGCAGTGACCGCGGGAGTAACTATGGCTACACCTTC. The chain recombines TRBV2 with TRBJ1-2; unclear D gene. CDR3 length: 14 residues. With 3 bases removed from V and 1 base from J, the gap between germline ends came to 9 bases. In germline, CDR1 is SNHLY, CDR2 FYNNEI.

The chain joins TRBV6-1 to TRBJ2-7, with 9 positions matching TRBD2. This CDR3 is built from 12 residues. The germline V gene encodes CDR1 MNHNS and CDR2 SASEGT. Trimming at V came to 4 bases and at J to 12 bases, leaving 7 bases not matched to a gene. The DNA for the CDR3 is TGTGCCAGCAGTGTTTTAGCGGGGGCGGCGTACGTC. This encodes CASSVLAGAAYV.

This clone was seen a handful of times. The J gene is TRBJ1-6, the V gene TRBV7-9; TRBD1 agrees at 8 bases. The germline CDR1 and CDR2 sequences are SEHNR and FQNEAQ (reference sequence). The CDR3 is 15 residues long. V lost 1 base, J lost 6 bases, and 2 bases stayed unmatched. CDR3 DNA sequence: TGTGCCAGCAGCTTAGGGACAGGGATTAATTCACCCCTCCACTTT. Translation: CASSLGTGINSPLHF.

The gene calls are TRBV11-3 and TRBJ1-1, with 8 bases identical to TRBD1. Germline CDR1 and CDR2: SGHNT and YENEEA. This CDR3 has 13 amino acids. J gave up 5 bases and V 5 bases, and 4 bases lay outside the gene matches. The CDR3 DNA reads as TGTGCCAGCAGCCTACAGGGGGGAACTGAAGCTTTCTTT. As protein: CASSLQGGTEAFF.

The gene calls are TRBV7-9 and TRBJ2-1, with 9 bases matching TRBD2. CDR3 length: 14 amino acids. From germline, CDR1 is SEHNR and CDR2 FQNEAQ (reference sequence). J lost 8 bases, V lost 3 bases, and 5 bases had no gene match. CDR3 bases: TGTGCCAGCAGCTTTGGCGGGGGGGCCTATGAGCAGTTCTTC. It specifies CASSFGGGAYEQFF.